These 30 T cell receptor beta chains came from one sample sequenced in a study of T cells after yellow fever vaccination. TCRdb itself ran the 5' RACE reads through MiXCR, one entry per CDR3 protein. Found here are around 350,000 distinct CDR3 sequences, roughly 11% of them singletons; the top ten hold more than 15%. Here the sequenced sample was PBMCs, taken on the day of the first yellow fever vaccination. These TCRs come from a man aged 18 to 35 who received the YFV17D yellow fever vaccine.

This clonotype was detected a few times. This chain uses TRBV29-1 with TRBJ2-3; the match to TRBD1 covers 7 bases. V lost 8 bases to trimming and J lost 2 bases; unmatched junction nucleotides: 19. The CDR3 is 17 residues long. Per germline, CDR1 SQVTM and CDR2 ANQGSEA. The CDR3 DNA sequence: TGCAGCACGGACCGGGACAGCGTGTACTCATTCACAGATACGCAGTATTTT. Protein sequence: CSTDRDSVYSFTDTQYF.

CDR3 nucleotides: TGCGCCAGCAGCCAATCAACCGGGACTAGCGGTTTCCAAGAGACCCAGTACTTC. It codes for CASSQSTGTSGFQETQYF. The V call is TRBV4-1, the J call TRBJ2-5; 11 positions match TRBD2. Trimming at V came to 2 bases and at J to 1 base, leaving 9 bases not matched to a gene. Germline V gives CDR1 MGHRA, CDR2 YSYEKL. This CDR3 comprises 18 residues.

The V gene is TRBV4-3, the J gene TRBJ2-3; D possibly uses TRBD1 or TRBD2 (6 bases each). The CDR3 contains 16 residues. V lost 0 bases and J lost 5, with 15 bases in between. Germline V gene sequence: CDR1 LGHNA, CDR2 YSLEER. The CDR3 region has the DNA TGCGCCAGCAGCCAAGAATTTGGAAGGGGGGAAGATACGCAGTATTTT. It translates to CASSQEFGRGEDTQYF.

This chain uses TRBV30 with TRBJ1-1; D is unresolved. The CDR3 runs 14 residues. V was clipped by 2 bases and J by 1 base, with 11 bases between them. CDR1 and CDR2 from the germline V gene are GTSNPN and SVGIG (reference sequence). CDR3 residues: CAWSRKGTNTEAFF. Written as DNA, the CDR3 is TGTGCCTGGAGTAGAAAGGGCACGAACACTGAAGCTTTCTTT.

Ten or more counts support this clonotype. The chain carries TRBV20-1 and TRBJ1-5, with D perhaps TRBD1 (5 bases). The germline V gene has CDR1 DFQATT and CDR2 SNEGSKA (reference sequence). This CDR3 is 14 amino acids long. Trimming removed 6 bases at V and 0 bases at J, with 12 bases between. The CDR3 reads CSALSRDSNQPQHF. The CDR3 nucleotides read TGCAGTGCCTTGAGCAGGGATAGCAATCAGCCCCAGCATTTT.

The chain joins TRBV5-4 to TRBJ2-1; 9 bases are shared with TRBD1. Germline lookup yields CDR1 SGHNT and CDR2 YYREEE (reference sequence). CDR3 size: 14 residues. The V gene end was trimmed by 3 bases and the J gene end by 8 bases; junction bases not matched to a gene: 6. This chain's CDR3 is CASSWDREFDEQFF. In nucleotides, the CDR3 is TGTGCCAGCAGCTGGGACAGGGAGTTCGATGAGCAGTTCTTC.

CDR3 in DNA: TGTGCCAGCAGCCAAATTGGGGGGGCCTACAATGAGCAGTTCTTC. This translates into CASSQIGGAYNEQFF. The chain recombines TRBV7-8 with TRBJ2-1; TRBD2 agrees at 7 bases. V lost 5 bases to trimming and J lost 2 bases; unmatched junction nucleotides: 6. The CDR3 loop spans 15 amino acids. CDR1 and CDR2 from the germline V gene are SGHVS and FQNEAQ.

This clonotype was detected a few times. The V and J genes are TRBV6-5 and TRBJ1-5, with D unclear. Germline V gives CDR1 MNHEY, CDR2 SVGAGI. Between the trimmed V and J ends, which lost 0 bases and 7 bases, there was a span of 10 bases. The length of the CDR3 is 14 residues. CDR3 DNA: TGTGCCAGCAGTTACTCCGGAGGGAAACAGCCCCAGCATTTT. Encoded protein: CASSYSGGKQPQHF.

This clonotype came up a few times. This rearrangement joins TRBV7-2 to TRBJ2-2, with a tentative D call TRBD2 (5 bases). The V end was cut by 5 bases, the J end by 5 bases, with 9 bases between. This CDR3 contains 13 residues. CDR1 is SGHTA and CDR2 is FQGNSA in the germline V gene. This CDR3 is CASSATRTGELFF. In DNA form, the CDR3 reads TGTGCCAGCAGCGCCACTAGGACCGGGGAGCTGTTTTTT.

The J gene is TRBJ2-7, the V gene TRBV20-1; D uncertain. V was trimmed by 0 bases and J by 4 bases, leaving 10 bases between them. Looked up from germline, CDR1 is DFQATT and CDR2 is SNEGSKA (reference sequence). The CDR3 length is 13 residues. The DNA for the CDR3 is TGCAGTGCTAGAGATCCGCGCAGGTACGAGCAGTACGTC. Its translation is CSARDPRRYEQYV.

In DNA, the CDR3 is TGTGCCAGCAGCCAAGAAACAGCCCCAGCGGATACGCAGTATTTT. Its translation: CASSQETAPADTQYF. The chain employs TRBV3-1 and TRBJ2-3, with no clear D. The CDR3 runs to 15 residues. V was pared by 0 bases and J by 6 bases, with 13 bases between. The germline V gene has CDR1 LGHDT and CDR2 YNNKEL (reference sequence).

This rearrangement joins TRBV7-2 to TRBJ1-2, with D possibly matching TRBD1 (6 bases). The CDR3 covers 17 residues. The V end lost 8 bases, the J end lost 2 bases, and 24 bases lay between the germline ends. Per germline, CDR1 SGHTA and CDR2 FQGNSA. CDR3 sequence: CASHGDRIPKMNYGYTF. The DNA for the CDR3 is TGTGCCAGCCATGGAGACAGGATCCCCAAGATGAACTATGGCTACACCTTC.

The gene calls are TRBV7-2 and TRBJ1-6; D unresolved. V was clipped by 4 bases and J by 7 bases, with 14 bases between them. The CDR3 sequence is 15 residues long. Germline-derived CDR1 and CDR2 are SGHTA and FQGNSA. The CDR3 reads CASSYRPGYNSPLHF. The CDR3 DNA reads as TGTGCCAGCAGCTATCGACCGGGCTACAATTCACCCCTCCACTTT.

At least ten counts were recorded for this clonotype. The chain combines TRBV28 with TRBJ2-7; no clear D gene. The CDR3 runs to 11 residues. The V and J ends lost 7 bases and 4 bases respectively, with 8 bases between them. The germline V gene has CDR1 MDHEN and CDR2 SYDVKM. This CDR3 is CASKGRYEQYV. The CDR3 coding sequence is TGTGCCAGCAAAGGTCGGTACGAGCAGTACGTC.

This clonotype has a handful of counts. J is TRBJ1-6 and V is TRBV6-5; no reliable D call. CDR3 size: 17 residues. Germline CDR1 MNHEY, CDR2 SVGAGI. Deletions cut 0 bases from V and 5 bases from J, with 14 bases between. The CDR3 spells CASSYSLNGLDNSPLHF. CDR3 nucleotides: TGTGCCAGCAGTTACTCGTTGAATGGACTTGATAATTCACCCCTCCACTTT.

The chain carries TRBV5-1 and TRBJ2-3; unclear D gene. The CDR3 contains 12 residues. CDR1 SGHRS and CDR2 YFSETQ come from the germline V gene. V was clipped by 0 bases and J by 6 bases, with 5 bases between them. In nucleotides, the CDR3 is TGCGCCAGCAGCTTGGAATTGGATACGCAGTATTTT. Its protein is CASSLELDTQYF.

This clonotype came up once. The rearrangement links TRBV6-2 or TRBV6-3 to TRBJ2-5; 9 bases fit TRBD2. Losses at the gene ends were 4 bases for V and 1 base for J; bases not matched to a gene: 7. Per germline, CDR1 MNHEY and CDR2 SVGEGT. The CDR3 consists of 16 residues. Written as DNA, the CDR3 is TGTGCCAGCAGTTCCCTCCAAGCGGGGGGCCAAGAGACCCAGTACTTC. Encoded protein: CASSSLQAGGQETQYF.

The chain carries TRBV20-1 and TRBJ2-3; D gene unclear. Trimming took 4 bases from V and 2 from J, leaving 10 bases between them. This CDR3 spans 13 amino acids. The germline V gene encodes CDR1 DFQATT and CDR2 SNEGSKA (reference sequence). The CDR3 here is CSAKSKITDTQYF. The DNA for the CDR3 is TGCAGTGCTAAGAGCAAAATCACAGATACGCAGTATTTT.

This chain connects TRBV7-8 to TRBJ2-4; perhaps D is TRBD1 or TRBD2 (5 bases each). In germline, CDR1 is SGHVS, CDR2 FQNEAQ. V was trimmed by 5 bases and J by 0 bases, leaving 11 bases between them. The CDR3 is made up of 15 amino acids. As DNA, the CDR3 is TGTGCCAGCAGCCCCAATGGGGGAGCCAAAAACATTCAGTACTTC. The encoded protein is CASSPNGGAKNIQYF.

This clonotype came up a few times. The chain carries TRBV6-2 or TRBV6-3 and TRBJ2-2, with D unclear. Germline V gives CDR1 MNHEY, CDR2 SVGEGT. The germline V and J ends were trimmed by 6 bases and 4 bases, with 15 bases remaining between them. This CDR3 spans 15 amino acids. CDR3 in DNA: TGTGCCAGCAGAATACAGAGTAATGGCACCGGGGAGCTGTTTTTT. This codes for CASRIQSNGTGELFF.

This clonotype was counted only a few times. The chain is built from TRBV6-1 and TRBJ2-3; the D gene could be TRBD1 or TRBD2 (5 bases each). The CDR3 extends over 16 amino acids. Germline CDR1 and CDR2: MNHNS and SASEGT. Trimming pared 9 bases from V and 0 bases from J, leaving 19 bases between. The DNA of the CDR3 is TGTGCCAGTAGGACTGACAGAACCTATAGCACAGATACGCAGTATTTT. Amino acids: CASRTDRTYSTDTQYF.

About this clonotype itself: Possible read error: a much larger clone is one base away. This chain uses TRBV5-1 with TRBJ2-3, with TRBD2 matching over 10 bases. This CDR3 spans 18 amino acids. Germline values: CDR1 SGHRS, CDR2 YFSETQ. Trimming removed 7 bases from V and 2 bases from J; junction bases left unmatched: 16. This CDR3 reads CASCGVGLAGAFTDTQYF. CDR3 DNA: TGCGCCAGCTGCGGCGTAGGGCTAGCGGGGGCCTTCACAGATACGCAGTATTTT.

This clonotype was seen a few times. This rearrangement joins TRBV7-8 to TRBJ2-7, with D possibly matching TRBD1 (6 bases). The CDR3 spans 15 residues. Per germline, CDR1 SGHVS and CDR2 FQNEAQ. V was trimmed by 5 bases and J by 0 bases, leaving 14 bases between them. The CDR3 DNA sequence: TGTGCCAGCAGCCGGAATCAGGGGAGCTCCTACGAGCAGTACTTC. Its translation is CASSRNQGSSYEQYF.

This clonotype was counted a few times. This rearrangement joins TRBV3-1 to TRBJ1-1; TRBD1 is a possible D gene (5 bases). With 4 bases removed from V and 8 bases from J, the gap between germline ends came to 20 bases. Germline values: CDR1 LGHDT, CDR2 YNNKEL (reference sequence). This CDR3 has 15 amino acids. The CDR3 spells CASSPRGATPSEAFF. The DNA of the CDR3 is TGTGCCAGCAGCCCTCGCGGGGCCACACCCTCGGAAGCTTTCTTT.

This clonotype has only a few counts. The chain uses TRBV7-2 and TRBJ1-2; 7 nucleotides match TRBD1. Germline assignment: CDR1 SGHTA and CDR2 FQGNSA. The CDR3 is made up of 14 amino acids. Trimming removed 2 bases from V and 5 bases from J; junction bases left unmatched: 5. The CDR3 is CASSLIQGEYGYTF. CDR3 DNA: TGTGCCAGCAGCTTAATCCAGGGGGAATATGGCTACACCTTC.

This clonotype was seen many times. At one boundary the junction diverges from the germline segment, which might be a read error. The chain uses TRBV7-7 and TRBJ2-3, with TRBD2 as a possible D gene (6 bases). Germline V gene data show CDR1 as SSHAT and CDR2 as FNYEAQ (reference sequence). The length of the CDR3 is 15 residues. As DNA, the CDR3 is TGTGCTAGCAGTCTCCCGGGGGACGGGACAGATACGCAGTATTTT. Translated, it gives CASSLPGDGTDTQYF.

The CDR3 DNA is TGTGCCAGCAGTCCTACTAGCGGGGGGGCCTACGAGCAGTACTTC. It translates to CASSPTSGGAYEQYF. The V call is TRBV6-1, the J call TRBJ2-7; 13 bases map to TRBD2. Germline V gene sequence: CDR1 MNHNS, CDR2 SASEGT. The CDR3 covers 15 residues. V dropped 5 bases and J dropped 2; count of bases not matched to a gene: 3.

The chain joins TRBV7-2 to TRBJ2-1, with D tentatively TRBD2 (5 bases). The V end lost 3 bases, the J end lost 5 bases, and 17 bases lay between the germline ends. CDR3 length: 16 amino acids. Germline loops: CDR1 SGHTA, CDR2 FQGNSA. DNA for the CDR3: TGTGCCAGCAGCTTGGCCCCAAGGGAGACTCACAATGAGCAGTTCTTC. As protein: CASSLAPRETHNEQFF.

The chain is built from TRBV2 and TRBJ2-2; the match to TRBD2 covers 8 bases. This CDR3 is 13 amino acids long. Losses at the gene ends were 7 bases for V and 6 bases for J; bases not matched to a gene: 4. Germline assignment: CDR1 SNHLY and CDR2 FYNNEI. The chain's CDR3 is CASTPRGAGELFF. The CDR3 nucleotides are TGTGCCAGCACCCCGCGGGGGGCCGGGGAGCTGTTTTTT.

The chain links TRBV6-5 to TRBJ1-6, with 7 bases aligning to TRBD1. CDR1 and CDR2 (germline): MNHEY, SVGAGI. V shed 2 bases and J 6 bases; nucleotides not matched to a gene: 4. CDR3 length: 15 amino acids. The CDR3 is CASSYRGQVNSPLHF. CDR3 in DNA: TGTGCCAGCAGTTACCGAGGACAGGTTAATTCACCCCTCCACTTT.